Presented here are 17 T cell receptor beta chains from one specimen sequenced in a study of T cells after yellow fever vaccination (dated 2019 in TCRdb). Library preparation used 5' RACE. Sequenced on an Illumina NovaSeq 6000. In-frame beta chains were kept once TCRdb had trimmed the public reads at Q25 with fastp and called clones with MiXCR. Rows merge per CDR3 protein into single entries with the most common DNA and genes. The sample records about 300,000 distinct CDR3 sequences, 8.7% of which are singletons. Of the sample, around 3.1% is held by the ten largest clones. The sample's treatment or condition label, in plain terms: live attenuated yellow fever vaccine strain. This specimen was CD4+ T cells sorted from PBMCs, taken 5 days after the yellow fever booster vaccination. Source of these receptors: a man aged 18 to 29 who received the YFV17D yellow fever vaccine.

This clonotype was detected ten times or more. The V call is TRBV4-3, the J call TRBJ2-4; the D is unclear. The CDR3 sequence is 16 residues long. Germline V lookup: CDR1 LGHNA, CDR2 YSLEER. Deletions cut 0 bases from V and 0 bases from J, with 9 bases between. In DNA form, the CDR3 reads TGCGCCAGCAGCCAAGATCACCGGCAAGCCAAAAACATTCAGTACTTC. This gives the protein CASSQDHRQAKNIQYF.

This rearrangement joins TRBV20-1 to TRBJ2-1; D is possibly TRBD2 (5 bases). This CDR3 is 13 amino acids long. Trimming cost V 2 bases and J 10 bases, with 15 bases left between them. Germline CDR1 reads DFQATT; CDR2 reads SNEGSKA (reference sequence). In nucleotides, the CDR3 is TGCAGTGCTAGACACCCAACTAGACTGGAGCAGTTCTTC. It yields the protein CSARHPTRLEQFF.

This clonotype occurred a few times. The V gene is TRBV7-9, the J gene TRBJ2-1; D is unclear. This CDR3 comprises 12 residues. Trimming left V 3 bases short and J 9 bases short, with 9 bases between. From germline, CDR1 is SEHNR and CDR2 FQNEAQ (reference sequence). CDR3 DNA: TGTGCCAGCAGCTTGTGGGTGCCTGAGCAGTTCTTC. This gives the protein CASSLWVPEQFF. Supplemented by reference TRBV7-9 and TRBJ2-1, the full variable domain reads DTGVSQNPRHKITKRGQNVTFRCDPISEHNRLYWYRQTLGQGPEFLTYFQNEAQLEKSRLLSDRFSAERPKGSFSTLEIQRTEQGDSAMYLCASSLWVPEQFFGPGTRLTVL.

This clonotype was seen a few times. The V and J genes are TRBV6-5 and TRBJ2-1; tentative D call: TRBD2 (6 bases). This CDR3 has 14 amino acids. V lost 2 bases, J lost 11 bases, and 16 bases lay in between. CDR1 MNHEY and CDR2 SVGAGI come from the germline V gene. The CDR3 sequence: CASSYNPLSGKQFF. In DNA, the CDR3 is TGTGCCAGCAGTTACAATCCCCTTAGCGGAAAGCAGTTCTTC.

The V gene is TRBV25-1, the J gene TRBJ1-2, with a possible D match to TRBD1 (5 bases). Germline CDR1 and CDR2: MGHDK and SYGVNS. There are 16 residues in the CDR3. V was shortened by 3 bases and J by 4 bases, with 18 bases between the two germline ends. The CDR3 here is CASSEAGTGLLYGYTF. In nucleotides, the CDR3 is TGTGCCAGCAGTGAGGCGGGAACAGGATTACTCTATGGCTACACCTTC.

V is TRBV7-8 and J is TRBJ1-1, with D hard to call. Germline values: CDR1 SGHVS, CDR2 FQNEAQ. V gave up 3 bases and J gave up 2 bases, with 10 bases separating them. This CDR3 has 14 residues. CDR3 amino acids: CASSFRDGNTEAFF. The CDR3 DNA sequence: TGTGCCAGCAGCTTTCGCGACGGTAACACTGAAGCTTTCTTT.

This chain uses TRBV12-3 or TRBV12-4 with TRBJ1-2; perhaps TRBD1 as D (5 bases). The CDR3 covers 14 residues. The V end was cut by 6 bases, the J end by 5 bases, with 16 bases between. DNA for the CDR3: TGTGCCAGCAGACCCGGGGACTTCTCTTATGGCTACACCTTC. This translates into CASRPGDFSYGYTF.

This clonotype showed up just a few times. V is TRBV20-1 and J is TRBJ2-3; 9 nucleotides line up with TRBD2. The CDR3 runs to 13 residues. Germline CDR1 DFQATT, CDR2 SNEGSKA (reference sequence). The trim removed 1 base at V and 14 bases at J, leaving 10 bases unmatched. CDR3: CSARGGGAGKRYF. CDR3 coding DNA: TGCAGTGCTAGAGGCGGGGGGGCCGGCAAGCGGTATTTT.

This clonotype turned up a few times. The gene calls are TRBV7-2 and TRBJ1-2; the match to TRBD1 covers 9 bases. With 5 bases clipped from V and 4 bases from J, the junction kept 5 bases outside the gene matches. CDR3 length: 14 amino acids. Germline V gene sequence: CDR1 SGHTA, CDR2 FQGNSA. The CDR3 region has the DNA TGTGCCAGCAGCATACAGGGGGCCCCCTATGGCTACACCTTC. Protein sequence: CASSIQGAPYGYTF.

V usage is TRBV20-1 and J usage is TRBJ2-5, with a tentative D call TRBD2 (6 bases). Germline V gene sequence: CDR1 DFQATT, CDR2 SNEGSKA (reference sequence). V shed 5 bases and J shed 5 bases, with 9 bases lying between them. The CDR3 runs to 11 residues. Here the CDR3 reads CSAGAGETQYF. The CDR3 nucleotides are TGCAGTGCTGGGGCGGGGGAGACCCAGTACTTC.

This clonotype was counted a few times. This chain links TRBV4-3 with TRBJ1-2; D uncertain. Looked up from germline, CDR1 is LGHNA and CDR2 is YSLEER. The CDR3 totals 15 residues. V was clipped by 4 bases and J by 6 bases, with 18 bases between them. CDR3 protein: CASSPEPTNPDGYTF. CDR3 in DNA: TGCGCCAGCAGCCCCGAACCGACGAACCCCGATGGCTACACCTTC.

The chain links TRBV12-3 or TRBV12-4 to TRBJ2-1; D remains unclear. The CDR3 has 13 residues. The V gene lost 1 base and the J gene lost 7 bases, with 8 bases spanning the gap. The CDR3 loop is CASSLVLLNEQFF. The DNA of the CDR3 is TGTGCCAGCAGTTTAGTGCTATTAAATGAGCAGTTCTTC.

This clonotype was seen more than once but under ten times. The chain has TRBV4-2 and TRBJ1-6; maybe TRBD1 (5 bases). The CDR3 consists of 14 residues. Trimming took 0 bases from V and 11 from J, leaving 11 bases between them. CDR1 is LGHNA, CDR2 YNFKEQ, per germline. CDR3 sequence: CASSQDRPGTPLHF. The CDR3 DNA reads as TGTGCCAGCAGCCAAGATCGTCCAGGGACACCCCTCCACTTT.

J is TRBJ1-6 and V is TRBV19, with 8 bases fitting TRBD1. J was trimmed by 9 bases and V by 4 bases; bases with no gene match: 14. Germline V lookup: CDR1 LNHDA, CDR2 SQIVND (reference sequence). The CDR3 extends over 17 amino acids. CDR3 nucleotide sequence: TGTGCCAGTAGTACCGAACAGGGGGGTCGTCGGGGTTCACCCCTCCACTTT. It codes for CASSTEQGGRRGSPLHF.

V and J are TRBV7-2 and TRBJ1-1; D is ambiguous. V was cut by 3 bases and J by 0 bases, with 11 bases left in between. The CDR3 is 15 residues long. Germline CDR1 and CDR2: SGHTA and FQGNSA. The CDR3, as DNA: TGTGCCAGCAGCTTCTCTGAGGCCATGAACACTGAAGCTTTCTTT. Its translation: CASSFSEAMNTEAFF.

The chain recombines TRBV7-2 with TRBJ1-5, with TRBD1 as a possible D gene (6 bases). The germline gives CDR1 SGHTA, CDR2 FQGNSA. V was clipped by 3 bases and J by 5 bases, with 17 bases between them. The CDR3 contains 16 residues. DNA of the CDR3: TGTGCCAGCAGCTTGTCAGGGGCGCGCAGGGATCAGCCCCAGCATTTT. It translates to CASSLSGARRDQPQHF.

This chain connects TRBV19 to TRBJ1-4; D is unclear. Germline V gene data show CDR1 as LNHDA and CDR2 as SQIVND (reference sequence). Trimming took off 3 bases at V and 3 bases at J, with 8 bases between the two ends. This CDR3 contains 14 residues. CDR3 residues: CASSMRPSNEKLFF. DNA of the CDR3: TGTGCCAGTAGTATGCGCCCATCTAATGAAAAACTGTTTTTT.